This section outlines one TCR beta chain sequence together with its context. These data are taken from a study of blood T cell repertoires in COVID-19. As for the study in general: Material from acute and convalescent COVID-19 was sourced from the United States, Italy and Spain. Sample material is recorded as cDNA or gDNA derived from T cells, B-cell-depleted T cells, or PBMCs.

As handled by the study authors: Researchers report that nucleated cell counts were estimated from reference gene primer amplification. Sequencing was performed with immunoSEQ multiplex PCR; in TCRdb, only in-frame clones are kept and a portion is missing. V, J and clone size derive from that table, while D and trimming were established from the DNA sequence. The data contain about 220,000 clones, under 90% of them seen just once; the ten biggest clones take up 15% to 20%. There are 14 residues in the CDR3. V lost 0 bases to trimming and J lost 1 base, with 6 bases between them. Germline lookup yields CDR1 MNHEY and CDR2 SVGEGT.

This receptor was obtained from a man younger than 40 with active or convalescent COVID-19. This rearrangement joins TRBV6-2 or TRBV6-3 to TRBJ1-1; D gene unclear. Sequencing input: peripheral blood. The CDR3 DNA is TGTGCCAGCAGTTACTCGATGGCGAACACTGAAGCTTTCTTT. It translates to CASSYSMANTEAFF.